A selection of T cell receptor beta chains follows, all from one sample in a study of T-cell memory formation after mild COVID-19. TCRdb processed the 5' RACE reads anew with MiXCR; each CDR3 protein has one entry. The sample includes 75,000 to 95,000 distinct CDR3 sequences, 13% of them seen just once. Sequences were obtained from PBMCs or a T cell subset sorted from them (not recorded which). These receptor sequences come from an adult woman who had mild COVID-19 (a few samples of this study predate the infection). Cell type and time point are not known. Each CDR3 is given with its conserved first and last residue. The D gene is left open where the match is weak. The listing skips clone size in some rows; elsewhere it reads once, few, many or a size class.

v_gene: TRBV9
d_gene: .
j_gene: TRBJ1-1
len: 14
abundance: few
CDR3aa: CASSVGWGITEAFF
CDR3nt: TGTGCCAGCAGCGTAGGTTGGGGTATCACTGAAGCTTTCTTT

v_gene: TRBV5-6
d_gene: .
j_gene: TRBJ1-2
len: 13
abundance: few
CDR3aa: CASSRNRVEGYTF
CDR3nt: TGTGCCAGCAGCCGTAACAGGGTAGAGGGCTACACCTTC

v_gene: TRBV7-2
d_gene: TRBD2
j_gene: TRBJ2-7
len: 15
abundance: few
CDR3aa: CASSSSLAGSAEQYF
CDR3nt: TGTGCCAGCAGCTCCTCACTAGCGGGATCTGCCGAGCAGTACTTC

v_gene: TRBV7-9
d_gene: TRBD1
j_gene: TRBJ2-1
len: 14
abundance: few
CDR3aa: CAGTVSSSYNEQFF
CDR3nt: TGTGCCGGGACAGTCTCATCTTCCTACAATGAGCAGTTCTTC

v_gene: TRBV6-5
d_gene: .
j_gene: TRBJ2-5
len: 14
abundance: .
CDR3aa: CASSYSMGQETQYF
CDR3nt: TGTGCCAGCAGTTACTCCATGGGGCAAGAGACCCAGTACTTC

v_gene: TRBV11-2
d_gene: .
j_gene: TRBJ2-7
len: 15
abundance: .
CDR3aa: CASSLDPNPSYEQYF
CDR3nt: TGTGCCAGCAGCTTGGATCCTAATCCCTCCTACGAGCAGTACTTC

v_gene: TRBV9
d_gene: TRBD1
j_gene: TRBJ2-1
len: 12
abundance: few
CDR3aa: CASSGQGDEQFF
CDR3nt: TGTGCCAGCAGTGGACAGGGCGATGAGCAGTTCTTC

v_gene: TRBV7-3
d_gene: TRBD2
j_gene: TRBJ2-1
len: 16
abundance: few
CDR3aa: CASSLSPAGANNEQFF
CDR3nt: TGTGCCAGCAGCTTATCGCCAGCGGGGGCGAACAATGAGCAGTTCTTC

v_gene: TRBV20-1
d_gene: TRBD2
j_gene: TRBJ2-3
len: 15
abundance: few
CDR3aa: CSARWGLASTDTQYF
CDR3nt: TGCAGTGCTAGGTGGGGACTAGCTAGCACAGATACGCAGTATTTT

v_gene: TRBV7-9
d_gene: .
j_gene: TRBJ2-7
len: 13
abundance: many
CDR3aa: CASSPSSSYEQYF
CDR3nt: TGTGCCAGCAGCCCCTCCAGCTCCTACGAGCAGTACTTC

v_gene: TRBV7-9
d_gene: .
j_gene: TRBJ1-2
len: 14
abundance: once
CDR3aa: CASSSLGALEGYTF
CDR3nt: TGTGCCAGCAGCTCCCTGGGGGCGCTTGAGGGCTACACCTTC

v_gene: TRBV27
d_gene: .
j_gene: TRBJ2-3
len: 14
abundance: .
CDR3aa: CASSFWGRTDTQYF
CDR3nt: TGTGCCAGCAGTTTCTGGGGGCGCACAGATACGCAGTATTTT

v_gene: TRBV6-6
d_gene: .
j_gene: TRBJ2-5
len: 11
abundance: .
CDR3aa: CASTFGETQYF
CDR3nt: TGTGCCAGCACCTTCGGGGAGACCCAGTACTTC

v_gene: TRBV7-6
d_gene: .
j_gene: TRBJ1-2
len: 15
abundance: medium-sized
CDR3aa: CASSPRETGLNGYTF
CDR3nt: TGTGCCAGCAGCCCGAGAGAGACAGGATTAAATGGCTACACCTTC

v_gene: TRBV9
d_gene: TRBD1
j_gene: TRBJ1-1
len: 18
abundance: few
CDR3aa: CASSPMGFPGQGGTEAFF
CDR3nt: TGTGCCAGCAGTCCAATGGGGTTCCCGGGACAGGGGGGTACTGAAGCTTTCTTT